This T cell receptor (beta chain) was sequenced in a study of cytomegalovirus exposure and HLA in healthy donors. The primer mix had 60 Vbeta and 13 Jbeta primers. Sequencing was performed with immunoSEQ multiplex PCR; in TCRdb, only in-frame clones are kept and a portion is missing. The sample lists about 190,000 clones, around 79% seen once, with roughly 1.5% in the top ten. The CDR3 is 17 amino acids. V shed 4 bases and J 4 bases; nucleotides not matched to a gene: 11. CDR1 and CDR2 from the germline V gene are ENHRY and SYGVKD. Sample: PBMCs. The rearrangement uses TRBV10-3 and TRBJ2-2, with 8 bases aligning to TRBD1. The TCR sequence derives from a woman aged 18-29 years in good health and CMV-seronegative. The CDR3 protein is CAISGAGRGRVTGELFF. The CDR3 coding sequence is TGTGCCATCAGTGGTGCTGGCAGGGGGCGCGTCACCGGGGAGCTGTTTTTT.